One and the same sample provided the 14 T cell receptor beta chains below, sequenced in a study of siplizumab effects on memory and regulatory T cells. Sequencing was performed with immunoSEQ multiplex PCR; in TCRdb, only in-frame clones are kept and a portion is missing. Of 70,000 or so clones detected, roughly nine tenths appear once; the ten largest clones hold around 30%. Sequenced sample: CD8+ T cells sorted from blood. The receptor source for this set is a human donor in good health.

The chain recombines TRBV5-1 with TRBJ2-3; 7 bases line up with TRBD2. This CDR3 is 17 amino acids long. Trimming at V came to 2 bases and at J to 0 bases, leaving 9 bases not matched to a gene. Germline loops: CDR1 SGHRS, CDR2 YFSETQ. The CDR3 DNA follows: TGCGCCAGCAGCTTCAGTAAAAGCGGGGAAAGCACAGATACGCAGTATTTT. It specifies CASSFSKSGESTDTQYF.

The chain carries TRBV29-1 and TRBJ2-2; tentative D call: TRBD2 (6 bases). This CDR3 is built from 15 residues. V gave up 4 bases and J gave up 2 bases, with 14 bases separating them. Germline loops: CDR1 SQVTM, CDR2 ANQGSEA. The CDR3 region is CSVVGDWYNTGELFF. In nucleotides, the CDR3 is TGCAGCGTTGTCGGGGACTGGTACAACACCGGGGAGCTGTTTTTT.

This chain uses TRBV4-1 with TRBJ2-3; D is ambiguous. V was shortened by 4 bases and J by 7 bases, with 9 bases between the two germline ends. The CDR3 extends over 12 amino acids. Germline V gives CDR1 MGHRA, CDR2 YSYEKL. The CDR3 region is CASSLEANTQYF. DNA of the CDR3: TGCGCCAGCAGCCTAGAGGCAAATACGCAGTATTTT.

The V gene is TRBV7-3, the J gene TRBJ1-1, with D maybe TRBD1 (5 bases). V lost 5 bases and J lost 0, with 10 bases in between. Germline V gene sequence: CDR1 SGHTA, CDR2 FQGTGA. This CDR3 region has 14 residues. The CDR3, as DNA: TGTGCCAGCAGCCACGGGACGGTGAACACTGAAGCTTTCTTT. Encoded protein: CASSHGTVNTEAFF.

The chain is built from TRBV28 and TRBJ1-6, with a weak D call TRBD1 (5 bases). From germline, CDR1 is MDHEN and CDR2 SYDVKM. Trimming pared 7 bases from V and 7 bases from J, leaving 23 bases between. This CDR3 region has 17 residues. The CDR3 nucleotides read TGTGCCAGCACCGGCCCCCGGGACGCAACTGCGAATTCACCCCTCCACTTT. It translates to CASTGPRDATANSPLHF.

The V and J genes are TRBV4-1 and TRBJ1-4, with D possibly TRBD1 on 6 matching bases. This CDR3 contains 17 residues. V shed 3 bases and J shed 1 base, with 15 bases lying between them. Germline V gene lookup returns CDR1 MGHRA and CDR2 YSYEKL. Here the CDR3 DNA reads TGCGCCAGCAGCCAGATACAGGGTCTAGTAACTAATGAAAAACTGTTTTTT. Translated, it gives CASSQIQGLVTNEKLFF.

CDR3 DNA sequence: TGTGCCAGCAGCCTGGACCCCCGGGACCCGAATGAAAAACTGTTTTTT. It is translated as CASSLDPRDPNEKLFF. This chain links TRBV7-9 with TRBJ1-4, with a tentative D call TRBD1 (5 bases). This CDR3 region has 16 residues. The germline gives CDR1 SEHNR, CDR2 FQNEAQ (reference sequence). V was pared by 5 bases and J by 5 bases, with 18 bases between.

This clone was recorded once. The CDR3 protein is CASSQEPPGLAEGVNEQFF. Written as DNA, the CDR3 is TGTGCCAGCAGCCAAGAGCCCCCGGGACTAGCGGAGGGGGTCAATGAGCAGTTCTTC. This rearrangement joins TRBV14 to TRBJ2-1; 11 bases match TRBD2. V lost 0 bases, J lost 6 bases, and 13 bases stayed unmatched. The CDR3 is made up of 19 amino acids. Germline CDR1 reads SGHDN; CDR2 reads FVKESK.

V gene TRBV7-7 combines with J gene TRBJ2-7, with 8 bases aligning to TRBD1. There are 15 residues in the CDR3. The germline gives CDR1 SSHAT, CDR2 FNYEAQ (reference sequence). After removal of 1 base from V and 3 bases from J, the junction contained 5 bases not matched to a gene. CDR3: CASSLGTGTSYEQYF. The CDR3 coding sequence is TGTGCCAGCAGCTTAGGGACAGGGACAAGCTACGAGCAGTACTTC.

The genes are TRBV10-3 and TRBJ1-2, with 10 bases lining up with TRBD1. The CDR3 sequence is 14 residues long. With V trimmed by 6 bases and J by 4 bases, 5 bases remained unmatched. Germline V gene data show CDR1 as ENHRY and CDR2 as SYGVKD. The chain's CDR3 is CAIRGQGPFYGYTF. CDR3 coding DNA: TGTGCCATCAGGGGACAGGGGCCTTTCTATGGCTACACCTTC.

The V call is TRBV27, the J call TRBJ2-1; the match to TRBD2 covers 10 bases. The trim removed 2 bases at V and 4 bases at J, leaving 2 bases unmatched. The CDR3 consists of 15 residues. CDR1 MNHEY and CDR2 SMNVEV come from the germline V gene (reference sequence). CDR3 coding DNA: TGTGCCAGCAGTTTAGGGACTAGCGCATACAATGAGCAGTTCTTC. This codes for CASSLGTSAYNEQFF.

This rearrangement joins TRBV2 to TRBJ2-3; D gene uncertain. Looked up from germline, CDR1 is SNHLY and CDR2 is FYNNEI. Trimming took 6 bases from V and 2 from J, leaving 21 bases between them. This CDR3 has 17 amino acids. CDR3 protein: CASSHGMDGGYTDTQYF. CDR3 DNA: TGTGCCAGCAGCCATGGGATGGATGGCGGCTACACAGATACGCAGTATTTT.

The chain combines TRBV29-1 with TRBJ2-7; D is possibly TRBD1 (5 bases). The CDR3 extends over 13 amino acids. Germline values: CDR1 SQVTM, CDR2 ANQGSEA. V was shortened by 3 bases and J by 2 bases, with 11 bases between the two germline ends. The CDR3 sequence: CSVDRVRTYEQYF. DNA for the CDR3: TGCAGCGTTGACAGGGTCCGCACCTACGAGCAGTACTTC.

This clone has only one observation. The gene calls are TRBV2 and TRBJ1-5; no definite D call. The CDR3 length is 15 residues. In germline, CDR1 is SNHLY, CDR2 FYNNEI. V lost 3 bases, J lost 0 bases, and 9 bases lay in between. The CDR3 spells CASSDSRYSNQPQHF. DNA for the CDR3: TGTGCCAGCAGTGACTCGCGGTATAGCAATCAGCCCCAGCATTTT.